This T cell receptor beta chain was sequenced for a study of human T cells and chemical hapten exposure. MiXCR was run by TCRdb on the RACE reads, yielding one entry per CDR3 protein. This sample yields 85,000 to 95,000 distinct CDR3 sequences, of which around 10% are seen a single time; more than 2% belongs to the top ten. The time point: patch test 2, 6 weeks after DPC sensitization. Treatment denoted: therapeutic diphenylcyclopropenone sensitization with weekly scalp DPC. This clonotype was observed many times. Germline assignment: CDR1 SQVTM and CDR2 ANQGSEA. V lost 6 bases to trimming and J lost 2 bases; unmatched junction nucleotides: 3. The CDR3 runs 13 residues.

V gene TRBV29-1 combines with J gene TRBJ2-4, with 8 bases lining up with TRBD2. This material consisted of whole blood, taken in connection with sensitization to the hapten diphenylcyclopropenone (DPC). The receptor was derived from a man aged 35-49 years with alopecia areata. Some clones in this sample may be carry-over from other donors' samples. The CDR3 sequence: CSVAGGPKNIQYF. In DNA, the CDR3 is TGCAGCGTGGCGGGAGGTCCCAAAAACATTCAGTACTTC.